The present T cell receptor (beta chain) was sequenced within a study of T cell responses to AZD1222 COVID-19 vaccine. Study details: Second-dose intervals near 4 or 12 weeks were combined. The study's findings and limits: The peak T cell response came first, and repertoires were sampled only after it. At baseline, just a handful of AZD1222 recipients tested seropositive. Unmutated variant regions are reportedly the target of nearly half of TCRs that are spike-specific.

This clone appeared a few times. No antigen is known for it. Germline V gene data show CDR1 as SNHLY and CDR2 as FYNNEI. The CDR3 is 14 residues long. V lost 4 bases, J lost 6 bases, and 13 bases lay in between. Repertoires were generated with immunoSEQ multiplex PCR, while TCRdb's copy carries only in-frame clones and drops some. Among roughly 150,000 clones listed, roughly 90% were seen once. The sequence came from an adult in good health. The J gene is TRBJ2-1, the V gene TRBV2; a weak D match, TRBD2 (6 bases). Specimen: peripheral blood, collected on day 0 of AZD1222 vaccination. The CDR3 protein is CASSVALAINEQFF. CDR3 coding DNA: TGTGCCAGCAGTGTCGCTCTAGCGATCAATGAGCAGTTCTTC.